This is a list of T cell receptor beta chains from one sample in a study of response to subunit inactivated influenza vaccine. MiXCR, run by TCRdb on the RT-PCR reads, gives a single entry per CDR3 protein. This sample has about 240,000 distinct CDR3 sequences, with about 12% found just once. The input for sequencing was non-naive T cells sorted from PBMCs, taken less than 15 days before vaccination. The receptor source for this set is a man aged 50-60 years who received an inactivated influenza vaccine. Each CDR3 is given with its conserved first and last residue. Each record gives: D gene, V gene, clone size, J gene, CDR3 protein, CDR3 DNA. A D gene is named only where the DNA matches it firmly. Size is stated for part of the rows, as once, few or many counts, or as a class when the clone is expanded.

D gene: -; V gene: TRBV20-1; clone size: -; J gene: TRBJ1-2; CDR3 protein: CRPDSGNYGYTF; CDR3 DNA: TGCAGACCGGACAGTGGTAACTATGGCTACACCTTC
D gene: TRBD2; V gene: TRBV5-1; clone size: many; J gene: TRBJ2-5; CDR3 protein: CASSPNAGGRTQYF; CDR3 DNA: TGCGCCAGCAGCCCCAATGCGGGGGGTCGGACCCAGTACTTC
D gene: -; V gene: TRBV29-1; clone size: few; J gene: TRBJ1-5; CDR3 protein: CSVDAGSLTFYSNQPQHF; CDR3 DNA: TGCAGCGTTGATGCGGGGAGTCTTACTTTCTATAGCAATCAGCCCCAGCATTTT
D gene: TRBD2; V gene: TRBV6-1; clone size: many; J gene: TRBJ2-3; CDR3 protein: CASSELAGGPDTQYF; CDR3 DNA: TGTGCCAGCAGTGAACTAGCGGGAGGGCCGGATACGCAGTATTTT
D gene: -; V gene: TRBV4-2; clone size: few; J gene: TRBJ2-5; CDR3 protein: CASSQESRETQYF; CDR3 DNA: TGTGCCAGCAGCCAAGAATCTCGGGAGACCCAGTACTTC
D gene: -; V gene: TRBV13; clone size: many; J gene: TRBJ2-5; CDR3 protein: CASSPAGVETQYF; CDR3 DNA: TGTGCCAGCAGCCCTGCCGGGGTGGAGACCCAGTACTTC
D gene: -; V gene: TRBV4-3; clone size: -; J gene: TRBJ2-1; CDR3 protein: CASSQNGGSYNEQFF; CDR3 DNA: TGCGCCAGCAGCCAAAACGGGGGCTCCTACAATGAGCAGTTCTTC
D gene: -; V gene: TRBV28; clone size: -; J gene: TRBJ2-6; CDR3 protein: CASRLSGGANVLTF; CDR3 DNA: TGTGCCAGCAGGCTTAGCGGTGGGGCCAACGTCCTGACTTTC
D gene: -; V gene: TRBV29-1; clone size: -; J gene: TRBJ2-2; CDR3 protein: CSVGGLMTGELFF; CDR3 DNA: TGCAGCGTTGGGGGACTTATGACCGGGGAGCTGTTTTTT
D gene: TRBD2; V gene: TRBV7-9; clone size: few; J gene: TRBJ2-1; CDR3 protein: CASSLSAGGYNEQFF; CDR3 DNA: TGTGCCAGCAGCTTATCCGCGGGGGGCTACAATGAGCAGTTCTTC
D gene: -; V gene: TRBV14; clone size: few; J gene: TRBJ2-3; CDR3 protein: CASSHRTGSGPDTQYF; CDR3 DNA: TGTGCCAGCAGCCACCGGACGGGATCGGGACCAGATACGCAGTATTTT
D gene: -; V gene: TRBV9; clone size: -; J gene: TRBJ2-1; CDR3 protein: CASSVAGSYNEQFF; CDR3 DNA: TGTGCCAGCAGCGTAGCGGGATCCTACAATGAGCAGTTCTTC
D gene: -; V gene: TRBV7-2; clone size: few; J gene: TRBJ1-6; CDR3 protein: CASSLAWRDSPLHF; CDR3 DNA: TGTGCCAGCAGCTTAGCGTGGAGGGATTCACCCCTCCACTTT
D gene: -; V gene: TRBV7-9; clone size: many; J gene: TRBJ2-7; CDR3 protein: CASSPPLSEQYF; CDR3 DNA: TGTGCCAGCAGCCCACCATTGAGCGAGCAGTACTTC
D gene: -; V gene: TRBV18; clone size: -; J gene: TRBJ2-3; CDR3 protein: CASSLKGGLWQYF; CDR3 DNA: TGTGCCAGCTCGCTCAAGGGAGGATTATGGCAGTATTTT
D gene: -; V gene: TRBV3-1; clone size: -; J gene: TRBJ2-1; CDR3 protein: CASSLRSGYNEQFF; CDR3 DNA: TGTGCCAGCAGCCTTCGGAGTGGGTACAATGAGCAGTTCTTC
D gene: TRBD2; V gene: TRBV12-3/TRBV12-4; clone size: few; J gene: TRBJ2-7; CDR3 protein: CASRLGLAGTYEQYF; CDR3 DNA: TGTGCCAGCAGGTTGGGACTAGCGGGGACCTACGAGCAGTACTTC